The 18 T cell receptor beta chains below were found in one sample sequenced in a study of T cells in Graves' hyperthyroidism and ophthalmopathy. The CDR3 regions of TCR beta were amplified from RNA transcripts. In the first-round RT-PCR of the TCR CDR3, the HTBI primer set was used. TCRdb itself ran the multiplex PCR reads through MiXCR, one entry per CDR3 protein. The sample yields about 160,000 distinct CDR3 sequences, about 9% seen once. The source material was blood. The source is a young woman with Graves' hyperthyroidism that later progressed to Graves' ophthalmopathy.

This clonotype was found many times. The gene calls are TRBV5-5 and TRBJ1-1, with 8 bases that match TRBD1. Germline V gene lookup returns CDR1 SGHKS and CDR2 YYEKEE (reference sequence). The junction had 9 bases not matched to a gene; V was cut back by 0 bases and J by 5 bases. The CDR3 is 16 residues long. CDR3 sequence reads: CASSLVQGARGTEAFF. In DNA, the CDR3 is TGTGCCAGCAGCTTGGTCCAGGGGGCTCGGGGGACTGAAGCTTTCTTT.

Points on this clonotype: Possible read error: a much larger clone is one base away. The CDR3 sequence: CASRGTRTGSQPQHF. CDR3 coding DNA: TGTGCCAGCAGAGGAACCAGGACAGGGAGTCAGCCCCAGCATTTT. The V and J genes are TRBV27 and TRBJ1-5, with TRBD1 matching 8 bases. Germline values: CDR1 MNHEY, CDR2 SMNVEV (reference sequence). This CDR3 is built from 15 residues. V lost 6 bases and J lost 6; bases outside the gene matches: 10.

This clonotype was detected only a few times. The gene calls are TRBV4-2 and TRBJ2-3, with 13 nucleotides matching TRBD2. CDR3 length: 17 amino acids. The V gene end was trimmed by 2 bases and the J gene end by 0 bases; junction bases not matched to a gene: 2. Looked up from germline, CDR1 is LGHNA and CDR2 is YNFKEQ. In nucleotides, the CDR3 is TGTGCCAGCAGCCAAACTAGCGGGGGGGCCAGCACAGATACGCAGTATTTT. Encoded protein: CASSQTSGGASTDTQYF.

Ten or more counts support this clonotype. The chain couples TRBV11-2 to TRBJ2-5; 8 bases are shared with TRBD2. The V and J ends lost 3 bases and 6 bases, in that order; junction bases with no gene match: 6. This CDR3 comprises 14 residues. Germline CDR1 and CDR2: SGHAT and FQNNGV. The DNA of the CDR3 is TGTGCCAGCAGCTTTAGCGGGATCGGACAGACCCAGTACTTC. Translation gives CASSFSGIGQTQYF.

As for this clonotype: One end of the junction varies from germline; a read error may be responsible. CDR3 in amino acids: CASSPSGQINQPQHF. The CDR3 nucleotides read TGTGCCAGCAGCCCTTCCGGACAGATCAATCAGCCCCAACATTTT. The chain couples TRBV3-1 to TRBJ1-5; possible D gene TRBD1, 6 bases. The length of the CDR3 is 15 residues. Germline assignment: CDR1 LGHDT and CDR2 YNNKEL (reference sequence).

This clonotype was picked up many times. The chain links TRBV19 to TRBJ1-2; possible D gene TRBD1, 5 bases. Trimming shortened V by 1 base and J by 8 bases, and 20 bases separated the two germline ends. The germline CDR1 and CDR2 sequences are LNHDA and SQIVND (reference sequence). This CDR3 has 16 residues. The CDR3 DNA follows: TGTGCCAGTAGTATAGTCTCCGGGGCACTTCAGAACGGCTACACCTTC. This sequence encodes CASSIVSGALQNGYTF. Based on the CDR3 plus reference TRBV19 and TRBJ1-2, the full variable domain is DGGITQSPKYLFRKEGQNVTLSCEQNLNHDAMYWYRQDPGQGLRLIYYSQIVNDFQKGDIAEGYSVSREKKESFPLTVTSAQKNPTAFYLCASSIVSGALQNGYTFGSGTRLTVV.

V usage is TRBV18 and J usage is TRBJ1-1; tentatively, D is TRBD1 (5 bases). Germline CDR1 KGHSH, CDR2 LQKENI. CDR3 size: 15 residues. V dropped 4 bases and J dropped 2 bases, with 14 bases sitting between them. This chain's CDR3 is CASSQRKGRNTEAFF. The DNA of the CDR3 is TGTGCCAGCTCACAACGGAAGGGACGAAACACTGAAGCTTTCTTT.

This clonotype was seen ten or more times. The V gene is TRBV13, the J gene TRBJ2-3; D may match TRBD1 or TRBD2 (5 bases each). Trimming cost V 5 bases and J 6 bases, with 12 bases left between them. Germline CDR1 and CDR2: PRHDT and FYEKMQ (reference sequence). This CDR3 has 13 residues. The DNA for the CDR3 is TGTGCCAGCAGCCCCAGGGACCGGGATACGCAGTATTTT. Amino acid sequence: CASSPRDRDTQYF.

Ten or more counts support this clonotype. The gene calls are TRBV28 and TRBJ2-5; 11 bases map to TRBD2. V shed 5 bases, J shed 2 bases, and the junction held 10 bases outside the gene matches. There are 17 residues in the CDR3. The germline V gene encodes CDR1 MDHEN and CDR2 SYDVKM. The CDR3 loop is CASSPSGTSGFQETQYF. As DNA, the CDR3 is TGTGCCAGCAGTCCATCCGGGACTAGCGGTTTTCAAGAGACCCAGTACTTC. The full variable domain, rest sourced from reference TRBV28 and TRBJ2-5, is DVKVTQSSRYLVKRTGEKVFLECVQDMDHENMFWYRQDPGLGLRLIYFSYDVKMKEKGDIPEGYSVSREKKERFSLILESASTNQTSMYLCASSPSGTSGFQETQYFGPGTRLLVL.

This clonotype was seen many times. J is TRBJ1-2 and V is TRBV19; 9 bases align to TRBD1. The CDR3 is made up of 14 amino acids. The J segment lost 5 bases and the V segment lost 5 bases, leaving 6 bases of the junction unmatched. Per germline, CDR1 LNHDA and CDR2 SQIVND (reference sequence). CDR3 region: CASSSGQGPYGYTF. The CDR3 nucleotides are TGTGCCAGTAGTTCGGGACAGGGACCGTATGGCTACACCTTC.

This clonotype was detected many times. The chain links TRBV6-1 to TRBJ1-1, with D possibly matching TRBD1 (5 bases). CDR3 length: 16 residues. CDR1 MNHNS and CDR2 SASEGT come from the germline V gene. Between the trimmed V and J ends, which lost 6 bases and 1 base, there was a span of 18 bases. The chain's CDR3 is CASRWGSLGENTEAFF. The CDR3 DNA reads TGTGCCAGCAGGTGGGGATCCTTGGGGGAGAACACTGAAGCTTTCTTT.

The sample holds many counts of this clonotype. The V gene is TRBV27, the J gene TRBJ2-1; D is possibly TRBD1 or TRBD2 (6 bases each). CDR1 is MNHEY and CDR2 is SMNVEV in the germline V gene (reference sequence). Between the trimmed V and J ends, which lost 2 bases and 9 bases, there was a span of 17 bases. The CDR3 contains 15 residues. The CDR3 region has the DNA TGTGCCAGCAGTTTAACAGGGAGGTTCGTCAGTGAGCAGTTCTTC. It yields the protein CASSLTGRFVSEQFF.

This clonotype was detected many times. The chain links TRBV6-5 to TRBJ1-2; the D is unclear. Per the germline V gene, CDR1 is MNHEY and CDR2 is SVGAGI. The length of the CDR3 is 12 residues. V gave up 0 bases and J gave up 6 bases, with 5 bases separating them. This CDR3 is CASSYSGHGYTF. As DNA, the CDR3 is TGTGCCAGCAGTTACTCAGGGCATGGCTACACCTTC.

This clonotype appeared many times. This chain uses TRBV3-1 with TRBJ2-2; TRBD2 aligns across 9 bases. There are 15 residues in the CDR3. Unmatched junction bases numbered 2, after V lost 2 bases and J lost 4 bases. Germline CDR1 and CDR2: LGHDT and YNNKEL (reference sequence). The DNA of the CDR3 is TGTGCCAGCAGCCAAACGACTAGCGGCACCGGGGAGCTGTTTTTT. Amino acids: CASSQTTSGTGELFF.

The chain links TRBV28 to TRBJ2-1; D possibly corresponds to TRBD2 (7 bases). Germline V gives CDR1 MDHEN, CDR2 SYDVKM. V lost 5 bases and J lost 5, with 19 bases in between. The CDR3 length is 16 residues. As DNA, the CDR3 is TGTGCCAGCAGTCCCCCCCCGGGCGGGGGCCACAATGAGCAGTTCTTC. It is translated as CASSPPPGGGHNEQFF.

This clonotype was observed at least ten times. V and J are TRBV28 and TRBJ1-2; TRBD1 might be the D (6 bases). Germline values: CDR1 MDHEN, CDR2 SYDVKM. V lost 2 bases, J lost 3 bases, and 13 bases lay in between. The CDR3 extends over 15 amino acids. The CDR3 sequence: CASSLRGGPHYGYTF. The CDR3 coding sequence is TGTGCCAGCAGTTTAAGAGGGGGGCCCCACTATGGCTACACCTTC.

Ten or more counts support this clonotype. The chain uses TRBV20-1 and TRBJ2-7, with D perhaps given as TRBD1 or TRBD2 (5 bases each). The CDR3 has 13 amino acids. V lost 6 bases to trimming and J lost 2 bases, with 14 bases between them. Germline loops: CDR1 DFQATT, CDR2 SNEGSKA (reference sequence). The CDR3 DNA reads TGCAGTGCAAGGGGACGGAGTACCTACGAGCAGTACTTC. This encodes CSARGRSTYEQYF.

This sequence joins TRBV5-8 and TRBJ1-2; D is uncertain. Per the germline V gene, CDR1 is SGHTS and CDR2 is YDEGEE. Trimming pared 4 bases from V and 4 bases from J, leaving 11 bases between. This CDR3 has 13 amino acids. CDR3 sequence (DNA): TGTGCCAGCAGCCCGACGGAATTCTATGGCTACACCTTC. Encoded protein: CASSPTEFYGYTF.